This is a list of T cell receptor beta chains from one sample in a study of OX40 agonist ivuxolimab in advanced cancers. Assay used: immunoSEQ multiplex PCR; TCRdb lists only in-frame clones, some missing. The sample shows around 57,000 clones, 92% of them seen only once. The sequencing used CD4+ or CD8+ T cells sorted from blood, collected in a trial of the OX40 agonist ivuxolimab. The receptors originated from an adult with an advanced solid tumor such as melanoma, head and neck, liver or kidney cancer. CDR3s include the opening cysteine and the closing phenylalanine or tryptophan. D genes are given only for firm matches. Rows may omit the clone size; those that give it use once, few, many or a size class.

size	V	length	D	J	CDR3	DNA
NA	TRBV6-5	11	NA	TRBJ2-7	CASSYYYEQYF	TGTGCCAGCAGTTACTACTACGAGCAGTACTTC
NA	TRBV4-1	15	NA	TRBJ2-7	CASSQATLPPYEQYF	TGCGCCAGCAGCCAGGCCACCTTGCCCCCCTACGAGCAGTACTTC
NA	TRBV5-1	17	NA	TRBJ2-1	CASSSRYGGLDDNEQFF	TGCGCCAGCAGCTCGAGATACGGGGGATTAGATGACAATGAGCAGTTCTTC
NA	TRBV13	14	NA	TRBJ2-1	CASSPPASYNEQFF	TGTGCCAGCAGCCCCCCAGCATCCTACAATGAGCAGTTCTTC
NA	TRBV11-3	12	NA	TRBJ2-3	CASSLDSDTQYF	TGTGCCAGCAGCTTAGATTCAGATACGCAGTATTTT
NA	TRBV28	17	TRBD2	TRBJ2-7	CASSLARLAGPHYEQYF	TGTGCCAGCAGTTTAGCACGTCTAGCGGGACCGCACTACGAGCAGTACTTC
few	TRBV28	12	TRBD1	TRBJ1-1	CASSTGDTEAFF	TGTGCCAGCAGTACAGGGGACACTGAAGCTTTCTTT
NA	TRBV28	14	NA	TRBJ2-3	CASTQIALTDTQYF	TGTGCCAGCACCCAAATCGCCCTCACAGATACGCAGTATTTT
NA	TRBV7-8	13	NA	TRBJ1-5	CASRNLSWQPQHF	TGTGCCAGCCGAAATTTGTCATGGCAGCCCCAGCATTTT
NA	TRBV28	16	NA	TRBJ2-2	CASSNRGATRGGELFF	TGTGCCAGCAGTAATCGGGGAGCCACCCGGGGCGGGGAGCTGTTTTTT
NA	TRBV4-3	17	TRBD1	TRBJ1-2	CASSLWGQGVPHYGYTF	TGCGCCAGCAGCCTGTGGGGACAGGGCGTTCCTCACTATGGCTACACCTTC